The 28 T cell receptor beta chains presented below share a single source sample, sequenced in a study of regulatory T cells in long-lasting Graves disease. The time point denotes: newly diagnosed GD, antithyroid drugs for less than 3 months. Making the TCR library involved RNA that had been extracted from PBMCs. Assembly of TCR beta libraries relied on iRepertoire HTBI primers together with Arm-PCR of CDR3 regions. From the multiplex PCR reads, TCRdb called clonotypes with MiXCR, one entry per CDR3 protein. This table has a few hundred thousand distinct CDR3 sequences, less than 15% appearing once. This sample also appeared in a second study, on T cells in Graves' hyperthyroidism and ophthalmopathy.

The source material was peripheral blood mononuclear cells (PBMCs), sampled at new diagnosis, from a patient treated with antithyroid drugs. These receptors all come from a man aged 25 to 40 with Graves disease.

This clonotype was detected a few times. The J gene is TRBJ1-1, the V gene TRBV5-1; tentatively, D is TRBD1 (5 bases). Trimming removed 3 bases at V and 1 base at J, with 13 bases between. This CDR3 comprises 15 residues. CDR1 and CDR2 from the germline V gene are SGHRS and YFSETQ. The CDR3 DNA sequence: TGCGCCAGCAGCTCCGGCGGGGCTGGGAACACTGAAGCTTTCTTT. Residues: CASSSGGAGNTEAFF. Drawing the rest from reference TRBV5-1 and TRBJ1-1, the complete variable domain is KAGVTQTPRYLIKTRGQQVTLSCSPISGHRSVSWYQQTPGQGLQFLFEYFSETQRNKGNFPGRFSGRQFSNSRSEMNVSTLELGDSALYLCASSSGGAGNTEAFFGQGTRLTVV.

This clonotype was recorded many times. The J gene is TRBJ2-1, the V gene TRBV20-1; 16 bases are a match to TRBD2. This CDR3 comprises 18 residues. The V and J ends lost 3 bases and 2 bases, in that order; junction bases with no gene match: 7. Per germline, CDR1 DFQATT and CDR2 SNEGSKA (reference sequence). CDR3 sequence (DNA): TGCAGTGCTAGGGGACTAGCGGGAGGGCGAGGGGCCTACAATGAGCAGTTCTTC. Translating it yields CSARGLAGGRGAYNEQFF.

This clonotype was observed many times. An end of the junction does not agree with germline; a read error may underlie this. The chain is built from TRBV28 and TRBJ2-2, with TRBD2 matching 8 bases. CDR3 length: 14 residues. Germline lookup yields CDR1 MDHEN and CDR2 SYDVKM. The chain's CDR3 is CASSRLANAGELFF. The CDR3 nucleotides read TGTGCCAGCAGCCGACTAGCGAACGCCGGGGAGCTGTTTTTT.

This clonotype was found many times. The chain uses TRBV5-1 and TRBJ2-1; 7 bases fit TRBD2. The CDR3 length is 14 residues. J lost 9 bases, V lost 4 bases, and 10 bases had no gene match. The germline V gene encodes CDR1 SGHRS and CDR2 YFSETQ. CDR3 residues: CASSPTERDPEQFF. The DNA of the CDR3 is TGCGCCAGCAGCCCCACTGAGCGGGACCCTGAGCAGTTCTTC.

This clonotype was counted many times. The CDR3 region has the DNA TGTGCCAGCAGTGTGACAGGGGGGGACTACGAGCAGTACTTC. Translation gives CASSVTGGDYEQYF. This sequence joins TRBV28 and TRBJ2-7; 9 bases fit TRBD1. The J segment lost 3 bases and the V segment lost 5 bases, leaving 5 bases of the junction unmatched. The germline V gene encodes CDR1 MDHEN and CDR2 SYDVKM. The CDR3 spans 14 residues.

V and J are TRBV3-1 and TRBJ2-3, with D possibly TRBD2 on 6 matching bases. This CDR3 is 13 amino acids long. V lost 8 bases, J lost 3 bases, and 12 bases lay in between. CDR1 LGHDT and CDR2 YNNKEL come from the germline V gene (reference sequence). The CDR3 DNA is TGTGCCAGCCGGGAACGGGGGACAGATACGCAGTATTTT. Translation gives CASRERGTDTQYF.

This clonotype was seen only a few times. This chain uses TRBV3-1 with TRBJ2-2, with D possibly called TRBD1 or TRBD2 (6 bases each). Deletions cut 6 bases from V and 2 bases from J, with 13 bases between. The CDR3 has 15 residues. The germline V gene has CDR1 LGHDT and CDR2 YNNKEL (reference sequence). This CDR3 is CASRKGGSNTGELFF. The CDR3 DNA reads as TGTGCCAGCAGAAAGGGGGGTTCTAACACCGGGGAGCTGTTTTTT.

At least ten counts were recorded for this clonotype. This chain connects TRBV11-2 to TRBJ2-3, with TRBD2 identical over 14 bases. This CDR3 is 16 amino acids long. The ends lost 5 bases at V and 5 bases at J; junction bases unmatched: 6. Germline-derived CDR1 and CDR2 are SGHAT and FQNNGV. The CDR3, as DNA: TGTGCCAGCAGCCAAGGACTAGCGGGAGGCGGAGATACGCAGTATTTT. Translating it yields CASSQGLAGGGDTQYF.

The rearrangement joins TRBV20-1 to TRBJ2-7; D might be TRBD1 or TRBD2, each matching 5 bases. V shed 3 bases and J shed 2 bases, with 17 bases lying between them. The V gene's germline CDR1 is DFQATT and CDR2 SNEGSKA (reference sequence). The CDR3 is made up of 15 amino acids. DNA of the CDR3: TGCAGTGCTAGCCCTGAGGGGCAGGCCGCCTACGAGCAGTACTTC. The encoded protein is CSASPEGQAAYEQYF.

This clonotype was seen repeatedly, ten times or more. The chain is built from TRBV18 and TRBJ1-1, with unresolved D. CDR1 KGHSH and CDR2 LQKENI come from the germline V gene. The CDR3 is 15 residues long. The V end lost 0 bases, the J end lost 0 bases, and 8 bases lay between the germline ends. The CDR3 region is CASSPPPSLNTEAFF. CDR3 coding DNA: TGTGCCAGCTCACCACCTCCCAGCTTGAACACTGAAGCTTTCTTT.

The genes are TRBV7-8 and TRBJ1-2, with 7 positions matching TRBD1. This CDR3 has 15 residues. Per the germline V gene, CDR1 is SGHVS and CDR2 is FQNEAQ. Trimming took 5 bases from V and 4 from J; bases not matched to a gene: 10. The CDR3: CASSLGQATPYGYTF. The CDR3, as DNA: TGTGCCAGCAGCCTTGGACAGGCGACACCCTATGGCTACACCTTC.

This clonotype appeared a few times. The genes are TRBV3-1 and TRBJ2-1, with TRBD2 matching 9 bases. The V gene's germline CDR1 is LGHDT and CDR2 YNNKEL (reference sequence). The CDR3 totals 14 residues. The J segment lost 9 bases and the V segment lost 4 bases, leaving 7 bases of the junction unmatched. The CDR3 loop is CASSLVRAGGEQFF. DNA for the CDR3: TGTGCCAGCAGCCTTGTTAGAGCGGGGGGTGAGCAGTTCTTC.

This clonotype was found many times. V and J are TRBV20-1 and TRBJ1-5; TRBD1 might be the D (5 bases). V lost 6 bases and J 7 bases, leaving 16 bases between the germline ends. From germline, CDR1 is DFQATT and CDR2 SNEGSKA (reference sequence). The CDR3 totals 13 residues. As DNA, the CDR3 is TGCAGTGCGATGGACCCCCGGGGGCAGCCCCAGCATTTT. Protein: CSAMDPRGQPQHF.

This chain connects TRBV18 to TRBJ2-3; D unresolved. The CDR3 contains 16 residues. With 0 bases removed from V and 2 bases from J, the gap between germline ends came to 12 bases. Germline V gene lookup returns CDR1 KGHSH and CDR2 LQKENI. The CDR3 DNA reads as TGTGCCAGCTCACCACCGACATTTGGGGACACAGATACGCAGTATTTT. It yields the protein CASSPPTFGDTDTQYF.

This clonotype was seen only a few times. This rearrangement joins TRBV28 to TRBJ2-7; D is unclear. The CDR3 has 16 amino acids. V was clipped by 6 bases and J by 1 base, with 19 bases between them. Per germline, CDR1 MDHEN and CDR2 SYDVKM. Here the CDR3 DNA reads TGTGCCAGCAGCCCGTCGAGCGATTCCTCTTCCTACGAGCAGTACTTC. Its protein is CASSPSSDSSSYEQYF.

This clonotype was counted ten times or more. The chain is built from TRBV11-2 and TRBJ2-7; weak D call: TRBD2 (6 bases). The V gene's germline CDR1 is SGHAT and CDR2 FQNNGV. V shed 3 bases and J shed 3 bases, with 12 bases lying between them. The length of the CDR3 is 14 residues. DNA of the CDR3: TGTGCCAGCAGCTTGGGGGGAGACGGCTACGAGCAGTACTTC. Translation gives CASSLGGDGYEQYF.

In its sample, this clonotype was seen many times. The chain carries TRBV15 and TRBJ2-7; 7 bases line up with TRBD1. The CDR3 has 15 amino acids. V shed 2 bases and J 0 bases; nucleotides not matched to a gene: 4. Germline CDR1 reads LNHNV; CDR2 reads YYDKDF (reference sequence). The CDR3 coding sequence is TGTGCCACCAGCAGAAACAGGGGTTTCTCCTACGAGCAGTACTTC. It encodes CATSRNRGFSYEQYF.

There are many counts of this clonotype. The V gene is TRBV18, the J gene TRBJ2-1; D is unclear. From germline, CDR1 is KGHSH and CDR2 LQKENI. Trimming shortened V by 1 base and J by 4 bases, and 11 bases separated the two germline ends. This CDR3 spans 15 amino acids. The CDR3 spells CASSPRSPFYNEQFF. CDR3 coding DNA: TGTGCCAGCTCACCACGTTCCCCCTTTTACAATGAGCAGTTCTTC.

This clonotype was recorded many times. The rearrangement uses TRBV6-5 and TRBJ1-1; weak D call: TRBD1 (5 bases). V lost 3 bases, J lost 2 bases, and 10 bases lay in between. There are 14 residues in the CDR3. Germline CDR1 and CDR2: MNHEY and SVGAGI. The CDR3 sequence: CASSYFRDNTEAFF. Here the CDR3 DNA reads TGTGCCAGCAGTTATTTCAGGGATAACACTGAAGCTTTCTTT.

This clonotype has at least ten counts. The gene calls are TRBV12-3 or TRBV12-4 and TRBJ2-7; 7 bases map to TRBD2. Trimming cost V 6 bases and J 6 bases; bases outside gene matches: 11. The CDR3 is 14 residues long. In DNA form, the CDR3 reads TGTGCCAGCAGCCCACCGGGGGGATGGGGCGAGCAGTACTTC. This codes for CASSPPGGWGEQYF.

The rearrangement links TRBV2 to TRBJ1-5; D remains unclear. Germline-derived CDR1 and CDR2 are SNHLY and FYNNEI. With 9 bases removed from V and 4 bases from J, the gap between germline ends came to 16 bases. This CDR3 region has 14 residues. In DNA form, the CDR3 reads TGTGCCAGGGGCCCCCCAGAGGGAAATCAGCCCCAGCATTTT. Translated, it gives CARGPPEGNQPQHF. Looking up the rest from reference TRBV2 and TRBJ1-5 gives the full variable domain: EPEVTQTPSHQVTQMGQEVILRCVPISNHLYFYWYRQILGQKVEFLVSFYNNEISEKSEIFDDQFSVERPDGSNFTLKIRSTKLEDSAMYFCARGPPEGNQPQHFGDGTRLSIL.

This clonotype was recorded at least ten times. This chain connects TRBV12-3 or TRBV12-4 to TRBJ2-5; D call uncertain. The V and J ends lost 1 base and 4 bases respectively, with 13 bases between them. This CDR3 is 15 amino acids long. CDR3 region: CASSLVGGQRETQYF. The CDR3 coding sequence is TGTGCCAGCAGTTTAGTAGGTGGGCAGAGAGAGACCCAGTACTTC.

This clonotype has only a few counts. V usage is TRBV24-1 and J usage is TRBJ2-7; TRBD1 agrees at 10 bases. The ends lost 0 bases at V and 5 bases at J; junction bases unmatched: 3. Looked up from germline, CDR1 is KGHDR and CDR2 is SFDVKD. This CDR3 comprises 15 residues. CDR3 sequence (DNA): TGTGCCACCAGTGATTTGGACAGGGGGCTCGACGAGCAGTACTTC. Translated: CATSDLDRGLDEQYF.

The chain combines TRBV29-1 with TRBJ2-7; TRBD1 matches 8 bases. The germline gives CDR1 SQVTM, CDR2 ANQGSEA. The CDR3 sequence is 14 residues long. Losses at the gene ends were 4 bases for V and 0 bases for J; bases not matched to a gene: 5. The CDR3 DNA reads TGCAGCGTTGGAGACGGACAGGGCTCCTACGAGCAGTACTTC. Its translation: CSVGDGQGSYEQYF.

About this clonotype itself: The junction shows a germline mismatch at one end, possibly a read error. The V gene is TRBV5-1, the J gene TRBJ2-1; no clear D gene. The CDR3 loop spans 14 amino acids. The germline gives CDR1 SGHRS, CDR2 YFSETQ. CDR3 nucleotide sequence: TGCGCCAGCAGCTTGGGAGAACTATACAATGAGCAGTCCTTC. Protein sequence: CASSLGELYNEQSF.

In its sample, this clonotype was seen a few times. The V call is TRBV6-2 or TRBV6-3, the J call TRBJ2-1; D possibly corresponds to TRBD1 (6 bases). The CDR3 runs 15 residues. Germline CDR1 is MNHEY and CDR2 is SVGEGT. The V and J ends lost 0 bases and 6 bases respectively, with 12 bases between them. The CDR3 DNA sequence: TGTGCCAGCAGTTACTCACACGGGACAACCAATGAGCAGTTCTTC. It translates to CASSYSHGTTNEQFF.

This clonotype was observed at least ten times. V usage is TRBV20-1 and J usage is TRBJ1-6, with 7 bases fitting TRBD1. Germline V gene lookup returns CDR1 DFQATT and CDR2 SNEGSKA (reference sequence). Trimming removed 2 bases from V and 7 bases from J; junction bases left unmatched: 5. CDR3 length: 14 amino acids. In DNA form, the CDR3 reads TGCAGTGCTAGACCGACAGGGATCAATTCACCCCTCCACTTT. Its protein product is CSARPTGINSPLHF.

This clonotype was picked up many times. The chain recombines TRBV29-1 with TRBJ2-7; unclear D gene. V lost 0 bases and J 5 bases, leaving 11 bases between the germline ends. The CDR3 loop spans 13 amino acids. Germline lookup yields CDR1 SQVTM and CDR2 ANQGSEA. CDR3 region: CSVEESGWNEQYF. The DNA of the CDR3 is TGCAGCGTTGAAGAATCTGGCTGGAACGAGCAGTACTTC.